This T cell receptor beta chain came from a study of T cell responses to AZD1222 COVID-19 vaccine. Assay used: immunoSEQ multiplex PCR; TCRdb lists only in-frame clones, some missing. The table shows some 140,000 clones, with roughly 86% occurring only once. In the case of this clone: Antigen specificity is unknown.

Study-wide results and limits: Along spike, vaccine-associated CD4 TCRs were found throughout, with dominance at 160-218 and 743-854.

This CDR3 region has 14 residues. V shed 5 bases, J shed 3 bases, and the junction held 4 bases outside the gene matches. Germline values: CDR1 SGHAT, CDR2 FQNNGV. This TCR was sampled from an adult who received the AZD1222 COVID-19 vaccine. The chain couples TRBV11-2 to TRBJ1-2; TRBD1 agrees at 9 bases. Sample: peripheral blood, taken 28 days after the second AZD1222 dose. CDR3 sequence: CASSRGQGHYGYTF. CDR3 DNA: TGTGCCAGCAGCCGGGGACAGGGCCACTATGGCTACACCTTC.